These T cell receptor beta chains were read from a single sample in a study of beta chain features in type 1 diabetes. Sequencing used immunoSEQ multiplex PCR; TCRdb keeps in-frame clones, though not all of them. Of about 320,000 clones listed, 12% to 15% are singletons. Sequencing input: central memory CD4+ T cells from blood. These TCRs come from a man aged 30-40 years in good health. CDR3s include the opening cysteine and the closing phenylalanine or tryptophan. The D gene is left open where the match is weak. Expanded clones get a size class; other rows say once, few or many, or leave the size out.

d_call	v_call	clone_size	j_call	cdr3_aa	cdr3_nt
NA	TRBV5-6	NA	TRBJ1-5	CASSLTRGYGNQPQHF	TGTGCCAGCAGCTTGACCAGGGGATATGGCAATCAGCCCCAGCATTTT
NA	TRBV6-1	few	TRBJ2-3	CASTFSGGPTDTQYF	TGTGCCAGCACCTTCTCGGGCGGTCCCACAGATACGCAGTATTTT
NA	TRBV7-2	NA	TRBJ1-6	CASGRQYNSPLHF	TGTGCCAGCGGACGCCAGTATAATTCACCCCTCCACTTT
NA	TRBV20-1	NA	TRBJ2-5	CSARPEETQYF	TGCAGTGCTAGGCCTGAGGAGACCCAGTACTTC
NA	TRBV18	few	TRBJ1-2	CASSPLPTASLTMGYTF	TGTGCCAGCTCACCACTTCCTACAGCGTCGCTTACTATGGGCTACACCTTC
NA	TRBV6-1	NA	TRBJ1-5	CASSAQPGENQPQHF	TGTGCCAGCAGTGCGCAGCCGGGCGAAAATCAGCCCCAGCATTTT
TRBD1	TRBV6-1	NA	TRBJ2-4	CASTLGQGKNIQYF	TGTGCCAGCACCCTGGGACAGGGAAAAAACATTCAGTACTTC
TRBD1	TRBV29-1	NA	TRBJ1-2	CSVKRGQGAVYGYTF	TGCAGCGTCAAAAGGGGACAGGGGGCGGTATATGGCTACACCTTC
TRBD1	TRBV25-1	NA	TRBJ2-1	CASSLPGTVAEQFF	TGTGCCAGCAGTCTCCCCGGGACAGTGGCTGAGCAGTTCTTC
TRBD2	TRBV19	many	TRBJ2-5	CASSMTARGETQYF	TGTGCCAGTAGTATGACGGCGCGGGGGGAGACCCAGTACTTC
NA	TRBV5-1	NA	TRBJ2-1	CASSPWTDNEQFF	TGCGCCAGCAGTCCTTGGACGGACAATGAGCAGTTCTTC
NA	TRBV15	few	TRBJ1-5	CATSRGGANQPQHF	TGTGCCACCAGCAGAGGGGGGGCCAATCAGCCCCAGCATTTT
TRBD1	TRBV7-2	few	TRBJ1-1	CASSLAGTVLEAFF	TGTGCCAGCAGCTTAGCGGGGACAGTGCTTGAAGCTTTCTTT
NA	TRBV5-1	few	TRBJ2-1	CASSLVIGATLNEQFF	TGCGCCAGCAGCTTGGTTATCGGGGCCACGCTCAATGAGCAGTTCTTC
TRBD1	TRBV9	many	TRBJ1-1	CASSSRGVDRVDTEAFF	TGTGCCAGCAGCTCACGGGGGGTCGACAGGGTGGACACTGAAGCTTTCTTT
TRBD1	TRBV5-1	few	TRBJ2-5	CASSIGTGPEETQYF	TGCGCCAGCAGCATCGGGACAGGGCCAGAAGAGACCCAGTACTTC
TRBD2	TRBV5-1	NA	TRBJ2-5	CASSPSSGSAQYF	TGCGCCAGCAGCCCCAGTAGCGGGAGTGCCCAGTACTTC
NA	TRBV7-7	NA	TRBJ2-2	CASSPGRGRTGELFF	TGTGCCAGCAGCCCTGGACGGGGGAGGACCGGGGAGCTGTTTTTT
NA	TRBV5-4	few	TRBJ1-4	CASSFRDGGEKLFF	TGTGCCAGCAGCTTCCGGGACGGCGGTGAAAAACTGTTTTTT
TRBD2	TRBV9	few	TRBJ2-5	CASSAGTSHRGTQYF	TGTGCCAGCAGCGCCGGGACTAGCCATCGAGGGACCCAGTACTTC
NA	TRBV18	NA	TRBJ1-6	CASSPGSGSPLHF	TGTGCCAGCTCACCAGGGTCCGGTTCACCCCTCCACTTT
NA	TRBV9	NA	TRBJ2-1	CASSVGLASYNEQFF	TGTGCCAGCAGCGTAGGGCTAGCGAGCTACAATGAGCAGTTCTTC
NA	TRBV5-1	NA	TRBJ1-2	CASSRPGPEGGYTF	TGCGCCAGCAGCCGTCCGGGGCCTGAGGGTGGCTACACCTTC
NA	TRBV4-3	NA	TRBJ1-5	CASSQGFAENQPQHF	TGCGCCAGCAGCCAAGGGTTCGCAGAGAATCAGCCCCAGCATTTT
NA	TRBV7-9	few	TRBJ2-2	CASSLNKNTGELFF	TGTGCCAGCAGCTTGAACAAAAACACCGGGGAGCTGTTTTTT
NA	TRBV6-5	few	TRBJ1-3	CASLAPGGGNTIYF	TGTGCCAGCCTCGCCCCGGGAGGTGGAAACACCATATATTTT
NA	TRBV7-2	few	TRBJ1-2	CASSFLYGYTF	TGTGCCAGCAGTTTCCTCTATGGCTACACCTTC
NA	TRBV2	NA	TRBJ1-3	CASSELPSGNTIYF	TGTGCCAGCAGTGAGTTGCCCTCTGGAAACACCATATATTTT
NA	TRBV5-6	few	TRBJ2-3	CASSLIGGDTQYF	TGTGCCAGCAGCTTGATAGGGGGAGATACGCAGTATTTT
NA	TRBV21-1	few	TRBJ1-1	CASSKEVWNGGPEAFF	TGTGCCAGCAGCAAAGAGGTGTGGAATGGGGGCCCTGAAGCTTTCTTT
TRBD2	TRBV7-8	NA	TRBJ2-5	CASSPGLAGVETQYF	TGTGCCAGCAGCCCGGGACTAGCGGGGGTGGAGACCCAGTACTTC
NA	TRBV29-1	NA	TRBJ2-1	CSVVRSNEQFF	TGCAGCGTTGTAAGGTCCAATGAGCAGTTCTTC
TRBD2	TRBV19	NA	TRBJ2-3	CASNKGTSPSTDTQYF	TGTGCCAGTAATAAGGGGACTAGCCCCTCCACAGATACGCAGTATTTT
TRBD1	TRBV5-6	few	TRBJ1-5	CASSLRTGGDQPQHF	TGTGCCAGCAGCTTGCGGACAGGCGGGGACCAGCCCCAGCATTTT
TRBD2	TRBV19	NA	TRBJ2-1	CASSIDPSGSYFIGNEQFF	TGTGCCAGTAGTATAGATCCTAGCGGGAGTTATTTTATCGGCAATGAGCAGTTCTTC
TRBD2	TRBV11-2	few	TRBJ2-2	CASSPTGGGGELFF	TGTGCCAGCAGCCCGACCGGGGGGGGCGGGGAGCTGTTTTTT
NA	TRBV7-8	few	TRBJ2-3	CASRRADTQYF	TGTGCCAGCCGCCGGGCGGATACGCAGTATTTT
NA	TRBV5-1	NA	TRBJ1-2	CASSLGDRSGYTF	TGCGCCAGCAGCTTGGGTGACAGAAGTGGCTACACCTTC
NA	TRBV5-6	few	TRBJ2-1	CASSQGQSNEQFF	TGTGCCAGCAGCCAAGGACAGTCTAATGAGCAGTTCTTC
TRBD2	TRBV7-2	few	TRBJ2-1	CASSAGLAGVNEQFF	TGTGCCAGCAGCGCGGGACTAGCGGGAGTTAATGAGCAGTTCTTC
NA	TRBV29-1	NA	TRBJ1-1	CSATWNRREAFF	TGCAGCGCAACGTGGAATCGACGTGAAGCTTTCTTT
TRBD2	TRBV19	NA	TRBJ2-7	CASKTTGGASSYEQYF	TGTGCCAGTAAGACCACCGGGGGGGCATCATCCTACGAGCAGTACTTC
NA	TRBV5-4	NA	TRBJ2-3	CASSLGPAQRDTQYF	TGTGCCAGCAGCTTGGGGCCTGCCCAGCGGGATACGCAGTATTTT
TRBD1	TRBV7-7	NA	TRBJ2-1	CASSSPAPGQGSDNEQFF	TGTGCTAGCAGCTCCCCTGCTCCGGGACAGGGGTCCGACAATGAGCAGTTCTTC
TRBD1	TRBV7-3	few	TRBJ2-1	CASSSDRGGEQFF	TGTGCCAGCAGCTCTGACAGGGGCGGCGAGCAGTTCTTC
NA	TRBV11-3	few	TRBJ2-1	CASSLGAKNNEQFF	TGTGCCAGCAGCTTAGGTGCCAAAAACAATGAGCAGTTCTTC
TRBD1	TRBV7-3	NA	TRBJ2-1	CASSPGQGEQFF	TGTGCCAGCAGCCCCGGACAGGGTGAGCAGTTCTTC
NA	TRBV11-3	NA	TRBJ2-3	CASSDRAGGDTQYF	TGTGCCAGCAGCGACAGGGCCGGGGGAGATACGCAGTATTTT
NA	TRBV19	NA	TRBJ1-2	CASSIRITDPNYGYTF	TGTGCCAGTAGTATTCGGATTACGGATCCTAACTATGGCTACACCTTC
NA	TRBV29-1	few	TRBJ2-5	CSVEGVGTQYF	TGCAGCGTTGAGGGAGTGGGGACCCAGTACTTC
NA	TRBV30	few	TRBJ2-5	CAWSETVSLQETQYF	TGTGCCTGGAGCGAAACAGTGTCCTTACAAGAGACCCAGTACTTC
NA	TRBV5-1	NA	TRBJ1-4	CASSLAPPTNEKLFF	TGCGCCAGCAGCTTGGCTCCTCCAACTAATGAAAAACTGTTTTTT
NA	TRBV5-1	NA	TRBJ2-3	CASSLAGSAGTDTQYF	TGCGCCAGCAGCTTGGCCGGGTCGGCTGGCACAGATACGCAGTATTTT